This T cell receptor (beta chain) was captured in a study of CD8+CD57+ T cells in acquired aplastic anemia. Before being chosen for sequencing, patients had shown CD8+CD57+ cell expansion by flow cytometry. Germline V lookup: CDR1 MGHDK, CDR2 SYGVNS. The V segment lost 4 bases and the J segment 7 bases; nucleotides outside the gene matches: 4. This CDR3 spans 14 amino acids. Both TCR beta VDJ combination and CDR3 sequence profiling were carried out. Genomic DNA was the template for this profiling. TCRdb analysed the reads with MiXCR anew, one entry per CDR3 protein. The repertoire has some 180,000 distinct CDR3 sequences, 55% to 65% of them found once; the top ten carry 40% to 50%.

The rearrangement joins TRBV25-1 to TRBJ1-6, with 7 bases fitting TRBD1. Material for sequencing was sorted CD4+, CD8+, or CD8+CD57+ T cells (not recorded which) from PBMCs. The clonotype comes from a human donor with aplastic anemia. As DNA, the CDR3 is TGTGCCAGCAGTGCGACAGGGTTGAATTCACCCCTCCACTTT. It encodes CASSATGLNSPLHF.